A selection of T cell receptor beta chains follows, all from one sample in a study of CD4 T cells in relation to SARS-CoV-2 and coronaviruses. TCRdb keeps only in-frame clones here, not all; method: immunoSEQ multiplex PCR. The sample carries around 40,000 clones, over 75% recorded once. These receptors have no known antigen. The sequenced sample was naive CD4+ T cells from PBMCs, cultured in vitro. The receptor source for this set is an adult with COVID-19. Each CDR3 is given without its conserved first and last residue. Fields, in order: V gene, clone size, J gene, CDR3 protein. Only part of the rows carry a size: once, few, many, or a class if the clone is expanded.

v_call: TRBV6-5
clone_size: -
j_call: TRBJ2-5
cdr3_aa: ASSPDLRRETQY

v_call: TRBV28
clone_size: -
j_call: TRBJ2-2
cdr3_aa: ASSPGTGTGELF

v_call: TRBV19
clone_size: once
j_call: TRBJ2-5
cdr3_aa: ASSPGLAGKWETQY

v_call: TRBV28
clone_size: -
j_call: TRBJ2-3
cdr3_aa: ATLQGGSTDTQY

v_call: TRBV30
clone_size: -
j_call: TRBJ1-3
cdr3_aa: AWSVLRTGLTGNTIY

v_call: TRBV6-7
clone_size: -
j_call: TRBJ2-1
cdr3_aa: ASSSDRGNEQF

v_call: TRBV2
clone_size: -
j_call: TRBJ2-3
cdr3_aa: ASVRTSGRWDTQY

v_call: TRBV5-1
clone_size: -
j_call: TRBJ1-1
cdr3_aa: ASSWTGADTEAF

v_call: TRBV28
clone_size: -
j_call: TRBJ2-3
cdr3_aa: ASSLGLAGADTQY

v_call: TRBV3-1/TRBV3-2
clone_size: -
j_call: TRBJ2-4
cdr3_aa: ASSQVPIMDSGAKNIQY

v_call: TRBV28
clone_size: once
j_call: TRBJ2-6
cdr3_aa: ASTGWAGANVLT

v_call: TRBV6-2/TRBV6-3
clone_size: once
j_call: TRBJ2-2
cdr3_aa: ASSVPGLAVNTGELF

v_call: TRBV6-4
clone_size: once
j_call: TRBJ2-6
cdr3_aa: ASSEQHSGANVLT

v_call: TRBV6-5
clone_size: -
j_call: TRBJ2-1
cdr3_aa: ASSYSVSSYNEQF

v_call: TRBV24-1
clone_size: -
j_call: TRBJ2-2
cdr3_aa: ATSDFEGTGELF

v_call: TRBV2
clone_size: -
j_call: TRBJ2-1
cdr3_aa: ASSRTSGINEQF

v_call: TRBV5-1
clone_size: -
j_call: TRBJ1-2
cdr3_aa: ASSLPPGQEEGGYT

v_call: TRBV7-2
clone_size: -
j_call: TRBJ2-3
cdr3_aa: ASSFVEATDTQY

v_call: TRBV27
clone_size: -
j_call: TRBJ2-3
cdr3_aa: ASSVLTDTQY

v_call: TRBV18
clone_size: -
j_call: TRBJ2-3
cdr3_aa: ASSPSGIVTDTQY

v_call: TRBV9
clone_size: once
j_call: TRBJ2-3
cdr3_aa: ASSASTGTSTDTQY

v_call: TRBV3-1/TRBV3-2
clone_size: -
j_call: TRBJ2-1
cdr3_aa: ASSQGLGLSSYNEQF

v_call: TRBV7-9
clone_size: -
j_call: TRBJ1-1
cdr3_aa: ASSNEGNRAF

v_call: TRBV5-1
clone_size: -
j_call: TRBJ2-7
cdr3_aa: ASHQEIAGNYEQY

v_call: TRBV7-2
clone_size: -
j_call: TRBJ1-5
cdr3_aa: ASSSQISSNQPQH

v_call: TRBV4-1
clone_size: -
j_call: TRBJ1-1
cdr3_aa: ASSRNSEAF

v_call: TRBV6-5
clone_size: -
j_call: TRBJ1-1
cdr3_aa: ASSYARLNTEAF

v_call: TRBV18
clone_size: once
j_call: TRBJ1-5
cdr3_aa: ASSPGQLQPQH

v_call: TRBV18
clone_size: -
j_call: TRBJ1-2
cdr3_aa: ASSTGAAGPGYT

v_call: TRBV28
clone_size: -
j_call: TRBJ1-2
cdr3_aa: ASSQPDRHYGYT

v_call: TRBV14
clone_size: -
j_call: TRBJ2-7
cdr3_aa: ASSQGLAGEQY

v_call: TRBV19
clone_size: few
j_call: TRBJ2-2
cdr3_aa: ATLKTSPNTGELF

v_call: TRBV7-2
clone_size: -
j_call: TRBJ2-5
cdr3_aa: ASSPRTSGHQETQY

v_call: TRBV5-1
clone_size: -
j_call: TRBJ2-3
cdr3_aa: ASRDSNPTDTQY

v_call: TRBV27
clone_size: -
j_call: TRBJ2-7
cdr3_aa: ASSLRGYEQY

v_call: TRBV5-4
clone_size: -
j_call: TRBJ2-6
cdr3_aa: ASSSLGGSSGANVLT

v_call: TRBV6-5
clone_size: -
j_call: TRBJ2-3
cdr3_aa: ASRGQGAMTDTQY

v_call: TRBV28
clone_size: -
j_call: TRBJ2-5
cdr3_aa: ASQGLIQETQY

v_call: TRBV30
clone_size: -
j_call: TRBJ1-1
cdr3_aa: AWSVLGLEAF